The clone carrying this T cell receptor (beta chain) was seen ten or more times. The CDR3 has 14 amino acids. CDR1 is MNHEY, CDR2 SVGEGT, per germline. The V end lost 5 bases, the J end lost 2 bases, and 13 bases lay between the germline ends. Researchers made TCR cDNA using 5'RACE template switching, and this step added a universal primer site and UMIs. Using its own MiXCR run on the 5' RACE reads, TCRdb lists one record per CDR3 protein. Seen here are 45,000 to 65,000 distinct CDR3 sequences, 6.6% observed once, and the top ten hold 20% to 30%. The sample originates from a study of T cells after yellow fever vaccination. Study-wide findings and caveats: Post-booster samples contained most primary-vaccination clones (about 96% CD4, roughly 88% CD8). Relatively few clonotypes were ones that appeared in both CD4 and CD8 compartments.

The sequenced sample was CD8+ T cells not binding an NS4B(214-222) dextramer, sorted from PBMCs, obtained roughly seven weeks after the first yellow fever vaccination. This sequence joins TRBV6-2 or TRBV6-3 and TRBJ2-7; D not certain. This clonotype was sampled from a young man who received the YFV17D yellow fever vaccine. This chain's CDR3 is CASSPLNPTYEQYF. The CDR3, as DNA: TGTGCCAGCAGTCCACTAAATCCTACCTACGAGCAGTACTTC.